This T cell receptor (beta chain) emerged from a study of blood T cell repertoires in COVID-19. Original handling: Cell counts per sample came from amplifying reference gene primers. Only in-frame clones appear in the TCRdb table, and some are missing; sequencing was by immunoSEQ multiplex PCR. The V and J calls and clone size are taken from that table; D and trimming were inferred from the DNA. The sample contains approximately 26,000 clones, 82% of which appear only once. Germline trimming cut 4 bases from V and 2 bases from J; bases unmatched to any gene: 2. Germline CDR1 and CDR2: LNHNV and YYDKDF (reference sequence). The CDR3 spans 15 residues.

This sequence originates from a human donor in a cohort sampled during active COVID-19. The V gene is TRBV15, the J gene TRBJ2-6; TRBD1 matches at 7 bases. Sequenced input: peripheral blood. The chain's CDR3 is CATSNDRAGANVLTF. The CDR3 bases are TGTGCCACCAGCAACGACAGGGCTGGGGCCAACGTCCTGACTTTC.